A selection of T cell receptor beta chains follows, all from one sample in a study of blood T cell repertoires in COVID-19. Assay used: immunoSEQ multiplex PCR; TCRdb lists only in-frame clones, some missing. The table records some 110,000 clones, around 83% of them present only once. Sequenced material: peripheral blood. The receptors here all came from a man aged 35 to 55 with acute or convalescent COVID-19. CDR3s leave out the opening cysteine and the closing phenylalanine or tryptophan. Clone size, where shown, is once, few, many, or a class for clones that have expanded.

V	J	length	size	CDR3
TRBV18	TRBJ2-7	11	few	ASSPAPEHEQY
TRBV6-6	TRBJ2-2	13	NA	ASSPPGGPIGELF
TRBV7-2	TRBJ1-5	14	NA	ASSLGYGGRGQPQH
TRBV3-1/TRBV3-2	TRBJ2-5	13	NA	ASSQWGDVKETQY
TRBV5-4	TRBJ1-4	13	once	ASSWGRAVNEKLF
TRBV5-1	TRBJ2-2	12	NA	ASSSTGNTGELF
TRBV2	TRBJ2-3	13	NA	ASRGEGQGANTQY
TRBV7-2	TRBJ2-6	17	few	ASSLGKGQGSSGANVLT
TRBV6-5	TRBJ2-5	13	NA	ASSYSYGGKETQY
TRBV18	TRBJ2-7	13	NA	ASSPPSNRGHEQY
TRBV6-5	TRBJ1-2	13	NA	ASSTRDRGDYGYT
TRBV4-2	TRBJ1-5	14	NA	ASSQETVHSNQPQH
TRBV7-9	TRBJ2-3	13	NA	ASSYERLARNTQY
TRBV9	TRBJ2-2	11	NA	ASKGVSTGELF
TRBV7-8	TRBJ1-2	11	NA	ASSRDTYYGYT
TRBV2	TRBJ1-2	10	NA	ASRGQDYGYT
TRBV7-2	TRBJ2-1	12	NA	ASSLGLAVNEQF
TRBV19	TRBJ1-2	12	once	ASSMNGGWDGYT
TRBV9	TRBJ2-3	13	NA	ASSVGRGQTDTQY
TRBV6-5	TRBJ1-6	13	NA	ASSYYGTVNSPLH
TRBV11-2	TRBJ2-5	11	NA	ASSSTGLETQY
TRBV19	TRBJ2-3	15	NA	ASSPSLLAMKRDTQY
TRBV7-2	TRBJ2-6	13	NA	ASSLQRSGANVLT
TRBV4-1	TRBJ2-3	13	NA	ASSQEGLAGRTQY
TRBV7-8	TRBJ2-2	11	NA	ASSLGGAGELF
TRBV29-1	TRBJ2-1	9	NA	SARTVNEQF
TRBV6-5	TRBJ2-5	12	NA	ASSYWTGMETQY
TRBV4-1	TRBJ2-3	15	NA	ASSPLAGGPAGDTQY
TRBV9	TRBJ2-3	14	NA	ASSPRDRGWKDTQY
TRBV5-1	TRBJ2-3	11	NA	ASSATSTDTQY
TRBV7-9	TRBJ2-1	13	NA	ASSLAGTSYNEQF
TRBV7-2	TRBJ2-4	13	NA	ASSWDIQAKNIQY
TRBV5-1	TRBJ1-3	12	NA	ASSSGQGRNTIY
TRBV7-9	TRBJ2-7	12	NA	ASSLGGLSYEQY
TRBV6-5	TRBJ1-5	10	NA	ASSLGGAPQH
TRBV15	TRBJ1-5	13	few	ATSRDPTGKRPQH
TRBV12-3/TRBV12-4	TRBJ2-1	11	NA	ASSTFSTNEQF
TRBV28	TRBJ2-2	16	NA	ASSPQSGFQGWSGELF
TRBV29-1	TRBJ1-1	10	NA	SVRDSNTEAF
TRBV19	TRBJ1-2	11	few	ASSSRGARGYT
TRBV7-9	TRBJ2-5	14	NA	ASSPTQGALTKTQY
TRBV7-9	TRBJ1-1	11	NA	ASSLDRGTEAF
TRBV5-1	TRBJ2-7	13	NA	ASSIYSGRGSEQY
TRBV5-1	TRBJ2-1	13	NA	ASSLVAGGPYEQF
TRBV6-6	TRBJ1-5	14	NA	ASTQSGRAGNQPQH
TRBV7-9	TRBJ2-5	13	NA	ASRELTGGKETQY
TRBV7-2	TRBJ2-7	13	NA	ASSLVTGGAAEQY
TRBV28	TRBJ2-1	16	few	ASSHMEALLAGYNEQF
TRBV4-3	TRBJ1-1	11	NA	ASSRRREAEAF
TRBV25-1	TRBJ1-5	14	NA	ASSESRTDMSQPQH
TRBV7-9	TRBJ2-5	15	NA	ASRNPTAGGPQETQY
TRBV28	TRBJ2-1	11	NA	ARVTGGYNEQF
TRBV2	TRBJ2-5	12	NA	ASSETSGQETQY
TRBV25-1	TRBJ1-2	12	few	ASSEIGDNYGYT